A selection of T cell receptor beta chains follows, all from one sample in a study of OX40 agonist ivuxolimab in advanced cancers. Assay: immunoSEQ multiplex PCR; the TCRdb copy retains only in-frame clones and omits some. This repertoire shows 40,000 to 45,000 clones, 80% found once; its top ten account for 4% to 4.5%. The material was CD4+ or CD8+ T cells sorted from blood, obtained in a trial of the OX40 agonist ivuxolimab. Receptor source: an adult with an advanced solid tumor such as melanoma, head and neck, liver or kidney cancer. Both conserved end residues are part of each CDR3. The D gene is left open where the match is weak. Clone sizes are given selectively: once, few, many, or a class where the clone is expanded.

V gene	J gene	clone size	D gene	CDR3 protein	CDR3 DNA
TRBV10-2	TRBJ2-1	.	.	CASSEEGSATYNEQFF	TGCGCCAGCAGTGAGGAGGGTAGCGCAACATACAATGAGCAGTTCTTC
TRBV2	TRBJ2-2	.	TRBD1	CASSPDRVNGELFF	TGTGCCAGCAGCCCCGACAGGGTCAACGGGGAGCTGTTTTTT
TRBV5-4	TRBJ2-3	.	TRBD1	CASSPGTGTDTQYF	TGTGCCAGCAGCCCAGGGACAGGGACAGATACGCAGTATTTT
TRBV28	TRBJ1-2	few	TRBD1	CASSSTGTGTPRGGYTF	TGTGCCAGCAGTTCTACCGGGACAGGGACTCCAAGGGGTGGCTACACCTTC
TRBV7-9	TRBJ1-1	.	.	CASSTHGNTEAFF	TGTGCCAGCAGCACACACGGGAACACTGAAGCTTTCTTT
TRBV7-6	TRBJ2-7	.	.	CASSPSKGQTGEQYF	TGTGCCAGCAGCCCCTCGAAAGGGCAAACTGGCGAGCAGTACTTC
TRBV9	TRBJ1-2	.	TRBD1	CASSARLTGTFGYTF	TGTGCCAGCAGCGCCCGACTGACAGGGACGTTCGGCTACACCTTC
TRBV4-1	TRBJ1-4	once	TRBD1	CASSQEISGQGSRANEKLFF	TGCGCCAGCAGCCAAGAAATCTCGGGACAGGGTAGTAGGGCTAATGAAAAACTGTTTTTT
TRBV19	TRBJ2-2	once	TRBD1	CATRDRIARASGELFF	TGTGCCACCCGGGACAGAATCGCCCGGGCATCCGGGGAGCTGTTTTTT
TRBV11-2	TRBJ2-7	.	.	CASSPPSGPYEQYF	TGTGCCAGCAGCCCGCCGAGTGGTCCCTACGAGCAGTACTTC
TRBV25-1	TRBJ1-6	few	TRBD1	CASSSRTGNNSPLHF	TGTGCCAGCAGTTCCCGGACAGGGAATAATTCACCCCTCCACTTT
TRBV7-2	TRBJ2-3	.	.	CASSPPREDTQYF	TGTGCCAGCAGCCCCCCCAGGGAAGATACGCAGTATTTT
TRBV21-1	TRBJ1-1	few	.	CASSIRDPRLNTEAFF	TGTGCCAGCAGCATACGGGACCCTCGATTGAACACTGAAGCTTTCTTT
TRBV5-1	TRBJ1-4	.	.	CASSPAGQLNEKLFF	TGCGCCAGCAGCCCGGCCGGTCAGCTTAATGAAAAACTGTTTTTT
TRBV4-3	TRBJ1-1	.	.	CASSQVGNTEAFF	TGCGCCAGCAGCCAAGTTGGGAACACTGAAGCTTTCTTT
TRBV11-1	TRBJ2-5	.	.	CASSLEETQYF	TGTGCCAGCAGCTTAGAAGAGACCCAGTACTTC
TRBV5-1	TRBJ2-2	.	TRBD2	CASSLAASGESGELFF	TGCGCCAGCAGCTTGGCGGCTAGCGGGGAATCCGGGGAGCTGTTTTTT
TRBV18	TRBJ1-1	.	.	CASSPSGAGDTEAFF	TGTGCCAGCTCCCCCTCCGGGGCAGGGGACACTGAAGCTTTCTTT
TRBV30	TRBJ1-2	.	.	CAWVPGLGVGYTF	TGTGCCTGGGTCCCGGGTCTAGGGGTTGGCTACACCTTC
TRBV6-6	TRBJ1-2	.	.	CASSYAGTGYTF	TGTGCCAGCAGTTACGCGGGTACCGGCTACACCTTC
TRBV7-3	TRBJ2-2	.	TRBD2	CASSETSGTGGELFF	TGTGCCAGCAGCGAGACTAGCGGGACCGGCGGGGAGCTGTTTTTT
TRBV7-6	TRBJ1-2	once	.	CASSLEGQGFTGYTF	TGTGCCAGCAGCTTAGAGGGCCAGGGCTTCACTGGCTACACCTTC
TRBV9	TRBJ2-3	.	TRBD2	CASSTPKRGVLPSTDTQYF	TGTGCCAGCAGCACCCCAAAGCGGGGAGTCCTTCCTAGCACAGATACGCAGTATTTT
TRBV6-5	TRBJ2-3	.	.	CASSPSEGNTDTQYF	TGTGCCAGCAGTCCCTCGGAGGGTAACACAGATACGCAGTATTTT
TRBV29-1	TRBJ2-3	.	.	CSVTPSTDTQYF	TGCAGCGTTACCCCTAGCACAGATACGCAGTATTTT
TRBV4-3	TRBJ2-1	.	TRBD2	CASSLRDYQNEQFF	TGCGCCAGCAGCCTAAGGGACTACCAAAATGAGCAGTTCTTC
TRBV5-5	TRBJ2-1	.	.	CASSLPSSSYNEQFF	TGTGCCAGCAGCTTGCCTAGTAGCTCCTACAATGAGCAGTTCTTC
TRBV7-2	TRBJ2-5	.	.	CASSTNSDTTQETQYF	TGTGCCAGCAGCACCAACTCGGACACTACCCAAGAGACCCAGTACTTC
TRBV5-5	TRBJ1-5	.	.	CASSPEPGRIQPQHF	TGTGCCAGCAGCCCGGAGCCCGGGAGGATTCAGCCCCAGCATTTT
TRBV11-3	TRBJ2-2	.	.	CASSSPSAGLYTGELFF	TGTGCCAGCAGCTCCCCCTCGGCGGGGCTCTACACCGGGGAGCTGTTTTTT
TRBV4-3	TRBJ1-5	.	.	CASSQQTGSNQPQHF	TGCGCCAGCAGCCAGCAGACAGGCTCCAATCAGCCCCAGCATTTT
TRBV9	TRBJ1-1	.	.	CASSALDRQNTEAFF	TGTGCCAGCAGCGCACTGGACAGACAGAACACTGAAGCTTTCTTT
TRBV9	TRBJ2-5	.	.	CASSVALAQGETQYF	TGTGCCAGCAGCGTAGCGTTAGCCCAGGGGGAGACCCAGTACTTC
TRBV12-5	TRBJ2-3	.	TRBD2	CASGQGLAESTDTQYF	TGTGCTAGTGGACAAGGACTAGCGGAGAGCACAGATACGCAGTATTTT
TRBV2	TRBJ1-2	once	TRBD1	CASSLTGPYGYTF	TGTGCCAGCAGTCTGACAGGGCCCTATGGCTACACCTTC
TRBV6-6	TRBJ2-7	few	.	CASKGGYEQYF	TGTGCCAGCAAGGGGGGCTACGAGCAGTACTTC
TRBV7-2	TRBJ1-2	once	.	CASSLAQGTYGYTF	TGTGCCAGCAGCTTAGCCCAGGGGACCTATGGCTACACCTTC
TRBV21-1	TRBJ1-1	.	.	CASRGFSRYTEAFF	TGTGCCAGCAGGGGGTTTAGCCGCTACACTGAAGCTTTCTTT
TRBV13	TRBJ2-7	once	.	CASSPGLTYEQYF	TGTGCCAGCAGCCCGGGACTGACCTACGAGCAGTACTTC
TRBV7-8	TRBJ1-1	once	.	CASSRGMNTEAFF	TGTGCCAGCTCTAGGGGTATGAACACTGAAGCTTTCTTT
TRBV5-4	TRBJ2-3	.	TRBD2	CASSLPGLAGGHGDTQYF	TGTGCCAGCAGCTTGCCGGGACTAGCGGGGGGGCATGGAGATACGCAGTATTTT
TRBV5-1	TRBJ2-3	.	TRBD2	CASSLSGGSGNTDTQYF	TGCGCCAGCAGCTTAAGCGGGGGGTCTGGAAACACAGATACGCAGTATTTT